This T cell receptor (beta chain) is from a study of blood T cell repertoires in COVID-19. All enrollees were roughly 18 to 95 years old and from some 24 US areas. Recovery meant two consecutive negative NP/OP PCR tests, professional clearance, or resolved symptoms. In the authors' methods: From reference gene primer amplification, estimates of nucleated cell counts were derived. Produced via immunoSEQ multiplex PCR; TCRdb's table is partial and in-frame only. Clone size and V and J calls were adopted from that table, with D and trimming inferred from the DNA. The sample holds 150,000 to 200,000 clones; 88% are singletons and the top ten take 6.6%. The germline V gene encodes CDR1 SGHDT and CDR2 YYEEEE. V was clipped by 5 bases and J by 3 bases; unmatched bases: 7. The length of the CDR3 is 15 residues.

The chain has TRBV5-6 and TRBJ2-4; 8 bases map to TRBD2. The TCR comes from a woman in her forties or fifties who had recovered from COVID-19. Sequencing was performed on PBMCs or T cells enriched from blood (not recorded which). The CDR3 sequence: CASRPRGGSKNIQYF. In nucleotides, the CDR3 is TGTGCCAGCAGGCCACGGGGGGGCAGCAAAAACATTCAGTACTTC.